This note documents a single T cell receptor beta chain sequence. Its antigen is not identified. The CDR3 sequence is 14 residues long. The germline gives CDR1 MDHEN, CDR2 SYDVKM. V shed 5 bases and J shed 2 bases, with 13 bases lying between them. This entry comes from a study of cytomegalovirus exposure and HLA in healthy donors. The primer mix had 60 Vbeta and 13 Jbeta primers. The data were produced by immunoSEQ multiplex PCR, yet TCRdb's version contains in-frame clones alone and is incomplete. The sample holds 210,000 or so clones, more than 60% seen once. General observations from the study: A later analysis linked a missense DCLRE1C variant to TCR beta V- and J-gene trimming.

The chain is built from TRBV28 and TRBJ2-7, with a possible D match to TRBD1 (6 bases). This receptor was identified in a man between 40 and 49 years old in good health and CMV-seronegative. The sample was PBMCs. Here the CDR3 reads CASSQTGFPYEQYF. The CDR3 DNA reads as TGTGCCAGCAGTCAAACAGGGTTTCCCTACGAGCAGTACTTC.